This TCR beta chain was recovered during a study of shared clonotypes between healthy human individuals. The study's findings and limits: Researchers sampled blood only, noting tissue repertoires likely differ. What limited the represented genetic and exposure-history diversity was the small number of donors.

For this clone: Its antigen is unidentified.

Memory CD4+ cells were the fraction left after CD45RA+ naive selection. Each replicate PCR on the sorted subsets used 200 ng DNA (around 30,000 T cell genomes). Profiling relied on immunoSEQ multiplex PCR, and the TCRdb table lists in-frame clones only, not all of them. The data show around 1.5 million clones, about 98% seen once. Sequencing was carried out using naive CD4+ T cells sorted from blood. Subset denoted: CD45RA+ positively selected. This clonotype was obtained from a man aged 25 to 45 in good health.

CDR3 sequence (DNA): TGTGCCAGCCAGAGACAGCCCCTCACTGAAGCTTTCTTT. It translates to CASQRQPLTEAFF. V usage is TRBV14 and J usage is TRBJ1-1, with D possibly being TRBD1 (5 bases). Trimming removed 8 bases from V and 4 bases from J, with 14 bases in between. Germline assignment: CDR1 SGHDN and CDR2 FVKESK. This CDR3 is built from 13 residues.